The present T cell receptor (beta chain) was sequenced within a study of CD8+ T cells in alopecia areata. The CDR3 is made up of 15 amino acids. Germline trimming cut 5 bases from V and 5 bases from J; bases unmatched to any gene: 6. Germline loops: CDR1 SEHNR, CDR2 FQNEAQ (reference sequence). Sequencing templates came from extracted RNA that was reverse transcribed into cDNA. Using immunoSEQ multiplex PCR, the repertoire was profiled, and TCRdb retains in-frame clones only, with some absent. This table has fewer than 200,000 clones, 50% to 60% appearing once. Sample: CD4+ T cells sorted from blood, taken at week 0. The V gene is TRBV7-9, the J gene TRBJ2-3, with 11 bases identical to TRBD1. This clonotype was sampled from a human donor with alopecia areata. Here the CDR3 DNA reads TGTGCCAGCAGCCCCCCCGGGACAGGGGGAGATACGCAGTATTTT. Its translation: CASSPPGTGGDTQYF.